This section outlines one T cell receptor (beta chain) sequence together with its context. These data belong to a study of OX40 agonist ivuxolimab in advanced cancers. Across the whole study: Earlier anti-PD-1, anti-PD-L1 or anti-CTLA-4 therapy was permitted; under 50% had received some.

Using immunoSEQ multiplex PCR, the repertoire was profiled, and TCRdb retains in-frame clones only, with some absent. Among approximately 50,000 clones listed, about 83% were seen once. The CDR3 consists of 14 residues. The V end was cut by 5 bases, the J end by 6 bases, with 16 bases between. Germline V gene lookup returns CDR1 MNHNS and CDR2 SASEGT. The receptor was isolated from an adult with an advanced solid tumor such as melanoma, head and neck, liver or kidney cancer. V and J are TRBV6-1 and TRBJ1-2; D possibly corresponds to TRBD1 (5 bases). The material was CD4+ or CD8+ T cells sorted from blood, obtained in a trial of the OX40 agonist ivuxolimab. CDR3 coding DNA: TGTGCCAGCAGTCCAACCGGGACTGCCCATGGCTACACCTTC. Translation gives CASSPTGTAHGYTF.